This T cell receptor (beta chain) was observed in a study of beta chain features in type 1 diabetes. Naive, central memory, regulatory and stem cell-like memory cells within the CD4+ compartment were sorted using CD45RO/CCR7/CD25/CD127/CD95/CD27. Populations obtained by sorting all exceeded 95% purity. The authors reverse transcribed all of the isolated RNA, so sequencing captured expressed TCRB transcripts. Naive, central memory and regulatory T cell samples came to a mean of approximately 3.57 million reads. Data came from immunoSEQ multiplex PCR; TCRdb stores just in-frame clones and leaves some out. Of under 400,000 clones listed, around a fifth are singletons. With V trimmed by 1 base and J by 0 bases, 4 bases remained unmatched. Looked up from germline, CDR1 is SQVTM and CDR2 is ANQGSEA. CDR3 size: 15 residues. This clone came up a few times. Its specificity is unknown. Study results and caveats: For patients, the naive, central memory and Treg TCRB repertoires appeared more alike than for healthy donors.

The V call is TRBV29-1, the J call TRBJ2-5; the match to TRBD1 covers 8 bases. The TCR comes from a woman in her late teens or twenties in good health. Sequenced input: naive CD4+ T cells from blood. DNA of the CDR3: TGCAGCGTTGAAGCCGGACAGGGCCACCAAGAGACCCAGTACTTC. This encodes CSVEAGQGHQETQYF.